The 18 T cell receptor beta chains below all came from one sample that was sequenced in a study of cytomegalovirus exposure and HLA in healthy donors. This PCR relied on a set of 60 Vbeta primers and 13 Jbeta primers. Sequencing used immunoSEQ multiplex PCR; TCRdb keeps in-frame clones, though not all of them. The repertoire holds some 150,000 clones, 70% to 80% seen once, with around 1.3% in the top ten. Sequencing used PBMCs. The receptors come from a woman between 45 and 65 years old in good health and CMV-seronegative.

The rearrangement links TRBV28 to TRBJ1-5; the D gene is possibly TRBD1 (6 bases). V lost 6 bases and J lost 3, with 18 bases in between. The germline CDR1 and CDR2 sequences are MDHEN and SYDVKM. The CDR3 loop spans 16 amino acids. For the CDR3, the DNA is TGTGCCAGCAGCTCTGACTTAACAGGGTACAATCAGCCCCAGCATTTT. Protein: CASSSDLTGYNQPQHF. The variable domain in full, completed from reference TRBV28 and TRBJ1-5, reads DVKVTQSSRYLVKRTGEKVFLECVQDMDHENMFWYRQDPGLGLRLIYFSYDVKMKEKGDIPEGYSVSREKKERFSLILESASTNQTSMYLCASSSDLTGYNQPQHFGDGTRLSIL.

V gene TRBV19 combines with J gene TRBJ2-2; 10 bases match TRBD2. V was clipped by 8 bases and J by 4 bases; unmatched bases: 10. CDR3 length equals 16 residues. CDR1 is LNHDA and CDR2 is SQIVND in the germline V gene (reference sequence). CDR3 DNA: TGTGCCAGTGACCGAGGGCTAGCGGGAGTCACCGGGGAGCTGTTTTTT. It translates to CASDRGLAGVTGELFF.

The rearrangement links TRBV28 to TRBJ1-1, with 8 bases that match TRBD1. CDR1 and CDR2 (germline): MDHEN, SYDVKM. This CDR3 comprises 13 residues. Trimming removed 2 bases from V and 11 bases from J; junction bases left unmatched: 7. The CDR3 loop is CASSLAGGEVAFF. In DNA form, the CDR3 reads TGTGCCAGCAGTTTAGCAGGGGGCGAGGTGGCTTTCTTT.

The chain joins TRBV5-4 to TRBJ2-1, with 8 bases identical to TRBD1. Germline loops: CDR1 SGHNT, CDR2 YYREEE (reference sequence). This CDR3 contains 15 residues. The ends lost 1 base at V and 8 bases at J; junction bases unmatched: 8. CDR3 loop: CASSLTAGGKDEQFF. CDR3 bases: TGTGCCAGCAGCTTGACAGCAGGGGGCAAGGATGAGCAGTTCTTC.

This chain joins TRBV6-4 and TRBJ2-3; D remains ambiguous. Per germline, CDR1 MRHNA and CDR2 SNTAGT. The CDR3 is 14 residues long. V was pared by 0 bases and J by 1 base, with 5 bases between. CDR3 coding DNA: TGTGCCAGCAGTGACTCACACCGCACAGATACGCAGTATTTT. Protein: CASSDSHRTDTQYF.

V gene TRBV6-5 combines with J gene TRBJ2-7; 9 bases are a match to TRBD1. Germline V lookup: CDR1 MNHEY, CDR2 SVGAGI. The CDR3 length is 14 residues. V shed 5 bases and J 2 bases; nucleotides not matched to a gene: 4. The CDR3 is CASSQTGGTYEQYF. Here the CDR3 DNA reads TGTGCCAGCAGTCAGACAGGGGGAACCTACGAGCAGTACTTC.

The chain has TRBV6-1 and TRBJ2-3, with 9 positions matching TRBD2. The CDR3 spans 16 residues. J gave up 2 bases and V 2 bases, and 5 bases lay outside the gene matches. Germline V lookup: CDR1 MNHNS, CDR2 SASEGT. This CDR3 reads CASSEWGGGATDTQYF. The CDR3 bases are TGTGCCAGCAGTGAATGGGGCGGGGGGGCCACAGATACGCAGTATTTT.

The gene calls are TRBV6-6 and TRBJ1-2; a weak D match, TRBD1 (5 bases). Germline values: CDR1 MNHNY, CDR2 SVGAGI (reference sequence). The CDR3 consists of 16 residues. V lost 5 bases to trimming and J lost 2 bases, with 18 bases between them. CDR3 nucleotides: TGTGCCAGCAGTCTCCGCCCGACAGCTTCGAACTATGGCTACACCTTC. Translating it yields CASSLRPTASNYGYTF.

This sequence joins TRBV19 and TRBJ2-2; D gene unclear. Germline CDR1 is LNHDA and CDR2 is SQIVND (reference sequence). This CDR3 comprises 14 residues. Trimming took 5 bases from V and 5 from J, leaving 12 bases between them. CDR3 region: CASSPLASTGELFF. The CDR3 nucleotides are TGTGCCAGTAGTCCCCTGGCCTCGACCGGGGAGCTGTTTTTT.

The chain links TRBV9 to TRBJ2-2; TRBD2 aligns across 9 bases. J lost 3 bases, V lost 5 bases, and 2 bases had no gene match. This CDR3 is built from 14 residues. CDR1 is SGDLS and CDR2 is YYNGEE in the germline V gene. In DNA, the CDR3 is TGTGCCAGCAGGGGACTAGCTTACACCGGGGAGCTGTTTTTT. This encodes CASRGLAYTGELFF.

As DNA, the CDR3 is TGTGCCAGCAGTTTACCCCAACTAGCGGGGGTATACTCCTACGAGCAGTACTTC. Amino acid sequence: CASSLPQLAGVYSYEQYF. The chain recombines TRBV28 with TRBJ2-7; 11 bases are shared with TRBD2. With 2 bases clipped from V and 0 bases from J, the junction kept 9 bases outside the gene matches. This CDR3 spans 18 amino acids. The germline V gene encodes CDR1 MDHEN and CDR2 SYDVKM.

The rearrangement uses TRBV6-5 and TRBJ2-7; D is ambiguous. The CDR3 runs to 13 residues. The V end was cut by 0 bases, the J end by 0 bases, with 3 bases between. Germline V gives CDR1 MNHEY, CDR2 SVGAGI. The CDR3 is CASSYSASYEQYF. The CDR3 DNA follows: TGTGCCAGCAGTTACTCGGCCTCCTACGAGCAGTACTTC.

The chain uses TRBV28 and TRBJ2-7, with D perhaps matching TRBD2 (6 bases). Deletions cut 7 bases from V and 2 bases from J, with 18 bases between. Germline values: CDR1 MDHEN, CDR2 SYDVKM. The CDR3 totals 15 residues. CDR3 sequence: CASTSGNPGAYEQYF. CDR3 DNA: TGTGCCAGCACCTCCGGGAACCCGGGGGCCTACGAGCAGTACTTC.

The chain joins TRBV6-1 to TRBJ1-6, with unresolved D. V was pared by 2 bases and J by 2 bases, with 7 bases between. This CDR3 is built from 15 residues. Germline V gene sequence: CDR1 MNHNS, CDR2 SASEGT. Here the CDR3 DNA reads TGTGCCAGCAGTGAACTTGGAGCCTATAATTCACCCCTCCACTTT. This encodes CASSELGAYNSPLHF.

This chain links TRBV5-1 with TRBJ1-1; D not resolved. The germline gives CDR1 SGHRS, CDR2 YFSETQ. V was shortened by 1 base and J by 1 base, with 5 bases between the two germline ends. The CDR3 extends over 13 amino acids. The CDR3 protein is CASSLTPNTEAFF. The CDR3, as DNA: TGCGCCAGCAGCTTGACACCGAACACTGAAGCTTTCTTT.

The rearrangement joins TRBV10-3 to TRBJ1-5; no definite D call. There are 14 residues in the CDR3. V was shortened by 4 bases and J by 0 bases, with 7 bases between the two germline ends. Germline V CDR1 and CDR2: ENHRY, SYGVKD. The CDR3 sequence: CAISAADSNQPQHF. The CDR3 coding sequence is TGTGCCATCAGTGCAGCGGATAGCAATCAGCCCCAGCATTTT.

The chain uses TRBV29-1 and TRBJ2-1; 7 nucleotides agree with TRBD2. The length of the CDR3 is 13 residues. Unmatched junction bases numbered 5, after V lost 7 bases and J lost 2 bases. Germline assignment: CDR1 SQVTM and CDR2 ANQGSEA. The DNA of the CDR3 is TGCAGCGGAAAGCGGGGTACCTACAATGAGCAGTTCTTC. Amino acids: CSGKRGTYNEQFF.

This clone occurred once. The chain recombines TRBV29-1 with TRBJ1-2; D possibly corresponds to TRBD1 (6 bases). Germline CDR1 SQVTM, CDR2 ANQGSEA. The CDR3 totals 12 residues. V lost 4 bases and J lost 2, with 8 bases in between. CDR3 residues: CSVARGNYGYTF. The CDR3 bases are TGCAGCGTTGCAAGGGGGAACTATGGCTACACCTTC.